Shown below are 7 T cell receptor beta chains from a single sample sequenced in a study of T-cell reconstitution after alpha-beta-depleted transplantation in children. The authors prepared the TCRbeta library with unique molecular identifiers. A single record per CDR3 protein comes from TCRdb applying MiXCR to the PCR reads. Of around 440,000 distinct CDR3 sequences in the sample, 15% to 20% were seen once. The source was PBMCs, mostly from graft donor cells, collected 360 days after TCRalphabeta/CD19-depleted stem cell transplant. These receptors all come from a boy younger than two who had a stem cell transplant for Wiskott-Aldrich syndrome, so the T cells may come from the graft donor.

The rearrangement links TRBV5-1 to TRBJ2-4; D is possibly TRBD1 or TRBD2 (6 bases each). The ends were cut back, 4 bases at V and 9 bases at J, with 20 bases in the middle. CDR1 and CDR2 from the germline V gene are SGHRS and YFSETQ. The CDR3 covers 15 residues. Here the CDR3 reads CASSVTEGGLGIQYF. In nucleotides, the CDR3 is TGCGCCAGCAGCGTCACGGAAGGGGGGCTAGGCATTCAGTACTTC.

The rearrangement uses TRBV7-6 and TRBJ2-3; 7 positions match TRBD2. Trimming took 1 base from V and 1 from J; bases not matched to a gene: 5. The CDR3 sequence is 16 residues long. From germline, CDR1 is SGHVS and CDR2 FNYEAQ. The CDR3 loop reads CASSLVPSGRTDTQYF. The CDR3 DNA reads TGTGCCAGCAGCTTAGTCCCTAGCGGACGCACAGATACGCAGTATTTT.

The table lists this clonotype with many counts. The genes are TRBV5-1 and TRBJ2-1; TRBD2 matches at 11 bases. J was trimmed by 5 bases and V by 3 bases; bases with no gene match: 10. The CDR3 is 17 amino acids. Germline V gene data show CDR1 as SGHRS and CDR2 as YFSETQ. CDR3 sequence: CASSSIPLAGGNNEQFF. In nucleotides, the CDR3 is TGCGCCAGCAGCTCCATCCCCCTAGCGGGGGGAAACAATGAGCAGTTCTTC.

This chain joins TRBV6-2 or TRBV6-3 and TRBJ2-1, with 11 bases aligning to TRBD2. The CDR3 has 18 amino acids. The ends lost 2 bases at V and 4 bases at J; junction bases unmatched: 10. The germline V gene encodes CDR1 MNHEY and CDR2 SVGEGT. The CDR3 nucleotides read TGTGCCAGCAGTTACAGTATAGCGGGGGGGCCGGTATACAATGAGCAGTTCTTC. Its translation: CASSYSIAGGPVYNEQFF.

This clonotype was counted only a few times. The chain couples TRBV10-3 to TRBJ2-1, with D possibly TRBD2 on 7 matching bases. Germline V gene lookup returns CDR1 ENHRY and CDR2 SYGVKD. This CDR3 contains 16 residues. The V end lost 3 bases, the J end lost 2 bases, and 14 bases lay between the germline ends. In nucleotides, the CDR3 is TGTGCCATCAGTGAACCTCGGGGGGCGGCCTACAATGAGCAGTTCTTC. Its translation is CAISEPRGAAYNEQFF.

This clonotype was seen a few times. The J gene is TRBJ2-1, the V gene TRBV5-5; a weak D match, TRBD1 (6 bases). Trimming took 2 bases from V and 0 from J, leaving 12 bases between them. The CDR3 has 16 amino acids. Germline CDR1 and CDR2: SGHKS and YYEKEE (reference sequence). The CDR3 DNA sequence: TGTGCCAGCAGCTTAGAGGGGGTGGGCTCCTACAATGAGCAGTTCTTC. Amino acid sequence: CASSLEGVGSYNEQFF.

This clonotype was seen a handful of times. The rearrangement uses TRBV6-1 and TRBJ2-1; D might be TRBD2 (6 bases). The germline CDR1 and CDR2 sequences are MNHNS and SASEGT. V lost 6 bases to trimming and J lost 1 base, with 16 bases between them. The length of the CDR3 is 16 residues. The CDR3 DNA follows: TGTGCCAGCAGCCCCACCCCGGGAGCTTCCTACAATGAGCAGTTCTTC. Translating gives CASSPTPGASYNEQFF.